A selection of T cell receptor beta chains follows, all from one sample in a study of blood T cells in healthy people across ages. TCRdb recomputed calls from the 5' RACE reads with MiXCR, one row per CDR3 protein. The sample consists of 540,000 or so distinct CDR3 sequences, 25% to 30% of them appearing once. The sequenced material came from blood. These receptors all stem from a woman between 70 and 85 years old in good health. Both conserved end residues are part of each CDR3. A D gene is named only where the DNA matches it firmly. Expanded clones get a size class; other rows say once, few or many, or leave the size out.

clone size,D gene,J gene,V gene,CDR3 protein,CDR3 DNA
.,.,TRBJ1-1,TRBV29-1,CSVEQSMNTEAFF,TGCAGCGTTGAGCAGTCCATGAACACTGAAGCTTTCTTT
few,TRBD1,TRBJ2-5,TRBV7-7,CASSHGTGGLETQYF,TGTGCTAGCAGCCACGGGACAGGAGGGTTGGAGACCCAGTACTTC
.,.,TRBJ2-1,TRBV4-3,CASSQDRAAYNEQFF,TGCGCCAGCAGCCAGGACAGAGCCGCCTACAATGAGCAGTTCTTC
.,.,TRBJ2-3,TRBV29-1,CSAQGRGSTDTQYF,TGCAGCGCCCAGGGCCGAGGAAGCACAGATACGCAGTATTTT
.,.,TRBJ1-5,TRBV12-3/TRBV12-4,CASLFGGANQPQHF,TGTGCCAGCTTATTTGGGGGGGCAAATCAGCCCCAGCATTTT
.,TRBD1,TRBJ1-1,TRBV5-1,CASSLVGTEGTEAFF,TGCGCCAGCAGCTTGGTCGGGACAGAAGGGACTGAAGCTTTCTTT
.,TRBD2,TRBJ2-5,TRBV4-2,CASSPSGLKRGAYQETQYF,TGTGCCAGCAGCCCTTCCGGACTCAAGCGGGGGGCCTATCAAGAGACCCAGTACTTC
many,.,TRBJ2-7,TRBV12-3/TRBV12-4,CASSLAGVSYEQYF,TGTGCCAGCAGTTTAGCCGGGGTTTCCTACGAGCAGTACTTC
.,.,TRBJ1-1,TRBV20-1,CSATRAVNTEAFF,TGCAGTGCTACCCGGGCGGTGAACACTGAAGCTTTCTTT
.,TRBD1,TRBJ1-3,TRBV7-2,CASSLLGTVAGNTIYF,TGTGCCAGCAGCTTACTCGGGACAGTCGCTGGAAACACCATATATTTT
.,.,TRBJ2-4,TRBV4-2,CASSPQAGTLNIQYF,TGTGCCAGCAGCCCACAAGCCGGGACCTTAAACATTCAGTACTTC
many,TRBD1,TRBJ2-5,TRBV5-1,CASSFDRDGTQYF,TGCGCCAGCAGCTTCGACAGGGACGGGACCCAGTACTTC
few,.,TRBJ2-6,TRBV7-9,CASRPEEVLTF,TGTGCCAGCAGACCCGAGGAAGTCCTGACTTTC
.,TRBD1,TRBJ2-7,TRBV5-5,CAGRRTGTGGSYEQYF,TGTGCCGGCAGGCGTACCGGGACAGGGGGTTCCTACGAGCAGTACTTC
few,.,TRBJ2-3,TRBV7-2,CASSLETGVGTQYF,TGTGCCAGCAGCTTAGAGACTGGGGTCGGCACGCAGTATTTT
few,.,TRBJ2-1,TRBV20-1,CSARDPQGARNEQFF,TGCAGTGCTAGAGATCCCCAGGGAGCGCGGAATGAGCAGTTCTTC
few,.,TRBJ1-2,TRBV9,CASSPASGSPNYGYTF,TGTGCCAGCAGCCCAGCCTCGGGATCTCCTAACTATGGCTACACCTTC
.,.,TRBJ1-2,TRBV9,CASSVEGTTNYGYTF,TGTGCCAGCAGCGTAGAAGGTACAACTAACTATGGCTACACCTTC
few,.,TRBJ2-3,TRBV2,CAHARDGRTDTQYF,TGTGCCCATGCGAGGGACGGCCGCACAGATACGCAGTATTTT
.,TRBD1,TRBJ2-1,TRBV6-2/TRBV6-3,CASSYGTVYNEQFF,TGTGCCAGCAGTTACGGGACAGTGTACAATGAGCAGTTCTTC
many,.,TRBJ2-7,TRBV20-1,CSARDLTRGPWEQYF,TGCAGTGCTAGAGATTTAACGCGGGGGCCCTGGGAGCAGTACTTC
.,.,TRBJ2-5,TRBV7-6,CASSLLAGVETRYF,TGTGCCAGCAGCTTATTGGCAGGGGTAGAGACCCGGTACTTC
.,.,TRBJ2-2,TRBV7-2,CASSPRLTGELFF,TGTGCCAGCAGCCCGAGGTTAACCGGGGAGCTGTTTTTT
.,TRBD1,TRBJ2-1,TRBV2,CATVDRGGSDEQFF,TGTGCCACCGTTGACAGGGGGGGTTCGGATGAGCAGTTCTTC
.,.,TRBJ2-5,TRBV29-1,CSVDKAEETQYF,TGCAGCGTTGATAAGGCGGAGGAGACCCAGTACTTC
.,TRBD1,TRBJ1-3,TRBV20-1,CSALDRTAGNTIYF,TGCAGTGCTTTGGACAGGACCGCTGGAAACACCATATATTTT
.,TRBD1,TRBJ1-3,TRBV7-2,CASSLPAGGRGGNTIYF,TGTGCCAGCAGCTTACCAGCAGGGGGCCGTGGCGGAAACACCATATATTTT
.,TRBD1,TRBJ2-7,TRBV20-1,CSATPGQGLYEQYF,TGCAGTGCTACCCCGGGACAGGGCCTCTACGAGCAGTACTTC
few,.,TRBJ1-2,TRBV29-1,CSVDWTPESYGYTF,TGCAGCGTTGATTGGACCCCCGAGAGCTATGGCTACACCTTC
few,.,TRBJ2-3,TRBV7-2,CASSAGRDTQYF,TGTGCCAGCAGCGCCGGGAGAGATACGCAGTATTTT
few,.,TRBJ2-1,TRBV23-1,CASSQLGRSPYNEQFF,TGCGCCAGCAGTCAATTGGGCAGGAGCCCCTACAATGAGCAGTTCTTC
.,TRBD1,TRBJ1-5,TRBV6-1,CASIGQGSNQPQHF,TGTGCCAGCATAGGACAGGGGAGCAATCAGCCCCAGCATTTT
few,.,TRBJ2-7,TRBV7-2,CASSYRLRNEQYF,TGTGCCAGCAGTTATCGCCTACGCAACGAGCAGTACTTC
.,.,TRBJ2-1,TRBV12-3/TRBV12-4,CASSFLVADYNEQFF,TGTGCCAGCAGTTTTTTGGTAGCGGATTACAATGAGCAGTTCTTC
.,TRBD1,TRBJ1-4,TRBV20-1,CSARPPWGTGDEKLFF,TGCAGTGCTAGACCCCCATGGGGGACAGGGGATGAAAAACTGTTTTTT
few,.,TRBJ2-5,TRBV5-1,CASTDRGAQYF,TGCGCCAGCACCGACCGTGGGGCCCAGTACTTC
few,TRBD2,TRBJ2-5,TRBV5-1,CASSYTGLAGETQYF,TGCGCCAGCAGCTATACCGGACTAGCGGGGGAGACCCAGTACTTC
few,.,TRBJ2-1,TRBV11-2,CASTGRLSYNEQFF,TGTGCCAGCACCGGGCGGCTCTCCTACAATGAGCAGTTCTTC
few,.,TRBJ1-1,TRBV24-1,CATSGAANTEAFF,TGTGCCACCAGTGGGGCAGCGAACACTGAAGCTTTCTTT
few,.,TRBJ2-2,TRBV29-1,CSVLSGEPFF,TGCAGCGTCCTATCCGGGGAGCCGTTTTTT
once,TRBD1,TRBJ2-5,TRBV20-1,CSATHPGQAIGVAQYF,TGCAGTGCTACCCACCCTGGACAGGCCATAGGGGTGGCCCAGTACTTC
few,.,TRBJ2-2,TRBV4-3,CASSQDPGDANTGELFF,TGCGCCAGCAGCCAAGATCCGGGGGACGCGAACACCGGGGAGCTGTTTTTT
.,.,TRBJ1-1,TRBV5-1,CASSLRLGNTEAFF,TGCGCCAGCAGCTTGCGACTGGGGAACACTGAAGCTTTCTTT
.,.,TRBJ1-4,TRBV7-2,CASSLDYNEKLFF,TGTGCCAGCAGCTTAGATTATAATGAAAAACTGTTTTTT
.,TRBD1,TRBJ2-6,TRBV10-3,CAISDSGQLYSGANVLTF,TGTGCCATCAGTGATTCGGGACAGTTGTACTCTGGGGCCAACGTCCTGACTTTC
few,TRBD1,TRBJ1-6,TRBV20-1,CSAFSGGYSPLHF,TGCAGTGCCTTCTCAGGGGGTTATTCACCCCTCCACTTT
.,.,TRBJ2-6,TRBV4-2,CASSLRQETSGANVLTF,TGTGCCAGCAGCCTCCGACAGGAAACCTCTGGGGCCAACGTCCTGACTTTC
.,.,TRBJ1-3,TRBV9,CASSVEGGLGNTIYF,TGTGCCAGCAGCGTAGAAGGGGGGTTGGGAAACACCATATATTTT
.,.,TRBJ2-3,TRBV9,CASKGLEDTQYF,TGTGCCAGCAAGGGTTTGGAAGATACGCAGTATTTT
.,.,TRBJ1-2,TRBV27,CASLRSGTANYGYTF,TGTGCCAGCTTACGCTCCGGGACGGCAAACTATGGCTACACCTTC
.,.,TRBJ1-2,TRBV13,CASSPGHLGSGYTF,TGTGCCAGCAGCCCGGGACACCTAGGTTCTGGCTACACCTTC
few,.,TRBJ1-1,TRBV5-1,CASSFRQAGGTEAFF,TGCGCCAGCAGTTTTCGACAGGCTGGGGGTACTGAAGCTTTCTTT